A selection of T cell receptor beta chains follows, all from one sample in a study of OX40 agonist ivuxolimab in advanced cancers. Clones were sequenced by immunoSEQ multiplex PCR, and TCRdb holds only the in-frame ones, with some missing. The table records about 76,000 clones, just under 85% of them present only once. The material was CD4+ or CD8+ T cells sorted from blood, obtained in a trial of the OX40 agonist ivuxolimab. The receptor source for this set is an adult with an advanced solid tumor such as melanoma, head and neck, liver or kidney cancer. CDR3s include the opening cysteine and the closing phenylalanine or tryptophan. Fields, in order: D gene, V gene, J gene, clone size, CDR3 protein, CDR3 DNA. The D gene is left open where the match is weak. A clone size is listed for some rows: how often the clone was seen (once, few, many), or a class if it is expanded.

TRBD1	TRBV6-6	TRBJ2-7	.	CASSFLPGQGSYEQYF	TGTGCCAGCAGTTTTCTACCGGGACAGGGATCCTACGAGCAGTACTTC
.	TRBV2	TRBJ1-3	.	CASSESLNRQVVNGNTIYF	TGTGCCAGCAGTGAATCCCTCAACCGTCAGGTCGTGAATGGAAACACCATATATTTT
TRBD2	TRBV2	TRBJ2-7	.	CASGSGSLSYEQYF	TGTGCCAGCGGTAGCGGGAGTCTGTCCTACGAGCAGTACTTC
.	TRBV7-3	TRBJ2-6	.	CASSLDSGANVLTF	TGTGCCAGCAGCTTAGACTCTGGGGCCAACGTCCTGACTTTC
TRBD1	TRBV4-1	TRBJ1-4	.	CASSQQDRRDEKLFF	TGCGCCAGCAGCCAACAGGACAGGCGGGATGAAAAACTGTTTTTT
TRBD1	TRBV28	TRBJ2-7	.	CASSRGPTYEQYF	TGTGCCAGTAGCAGGGGGCCTACCTACGAGCAGTACTTC
.	TRBV13	TRBJ1-2	.	CASSLAPSRGAQGYTF	TGTGCCAGCAGCTTAGCCCCCTCCCGGGGGGCCCAGGGCTACACCTTC
TRBD2	TRBV25-1	TRBJ2-1	.	CASSSSGSVDNEQFF	TGCGCCAGCAGCAGCAGCGGGAGTGTCGACAATGAGCAGTTCTTC
TRBD2	TRBV5-4	TRBJ2-3	.	CASSLGSGRDTDTQYF	TGTGCCAGCAGCTTGGGAAGCGGGAGGGACACAGATACGCAGTATTTT
TRBD2	TRBV18	TRBJ2-2	once	CASSLFSGSSTGELFF	TGTGCCAGCTCACTATTTAGCGGGAGTAGCACCGGGGAGCTGTTTTTT
.	TRBV27	TRBJ2-7	.	CASSLTFVGYEQYF	TGTGCCAGCAGTCTGACCTTCGTTGGCTACGAGCAGTACTTC
.	TRBV11-2	TRBJ2-1	.	CASSIDSVGHNEQFF	TGTGCCAGCAGCATAGACAGCGTTGGACACAATGAGCAGTTCTTC
.	TRBV10-3	TRBJ2-3	.	CAIKTPGWDTQYF	TGTGCCATCAAGACTCCCGGTTGGGATACGCAGTATTTT
.	TRBV4-2	TRBJ1-2	.	CASSQVRSFNYGYTF	TGTGCCAGCAGCCAAGTTCGCAGCTTTAACTATGGCTACACCTTC
TRBD2	TRBV6-1	TRBJ2-5	.	CASSEARTSGGWAQYF	TGTGCCAGCAGTGAAGCGCGAACTAGCGGGGGGTGGGCCCAGTACTTC
.	TRBV6-6	TRBJ2-7	.	CASSRLREQYF	TGTGCCAGCAGCCGTCTGCGCGAGCAGTACTTC
TRBD1	TRBV30	TRBJ2-1	.	CAWSQTGNYNEQFF	TGTGCCTGGTCCCAGACAGGGAACTACAATGAGCAGTTCTTC
.	TRBV27	TRBJ2-3	once	CASSFINSPDTQYF	TGTGCCAGCAGTTTCATCAACAGTCCCGATACGCAGTATTTT
.	TRBV28	TRBJ1-1	once	CASSFLSGSTEAFF	TGTGCCAGCAGTTTTCTCTCGGGGAGCACTGAAGCTTTCTTT
.	TRBV5-1	TRBJ2-6	.	CASSLSGLNSGANVLTF	TGCGCCAGCAGCCTCAGCGGGTTGAATTCTGGGGCCAACGTCCTGACTTTC
.	TRBV5-4	TRBJ2-6	once	CASSPVRDRLGVLTF	TGTGCCAGCAGTCCGGTCCGGGACCGGTTGGGCGTCCTGACTTTC
.	TRBV4-1	TRBJ1-5	.	CASSPKPGGGNQPQHF	TGCGCCAGCAGCCCTAAACCGGGGGGCGGCAATCAGCCCCAGCATTTT
.	TRBV29-1	TRBJ2-2	.	CSVLGTGELFF	TGCAGCGTTCTGGGTACCGGGGAGCTGTTTTTT
.	TRBV7-9	TRBJ2-5	once	CASSLTNTVGETQYF	TGTGCCAGCAGCTTGACCAATACAGTGGGAGAGACCCAGTACTTC
.	TRBV7-6	TRBJ2-1	.	CASSTIQGNEQFF	TGTGCCAGCAGCACGATACAGGGAAATGAGCAGTTCTTC
.	TRBV11-2	TRBJ1-1	.	CASSFQTGGTEAFF	TGTGCCAGCAGCTTCCAGACAGGAGGCACTGAAGCTTTCTTT
TRBD2	TRBV7-3	TRBJ2-2	.	CASSLKGLAVTNTGELFF	TGTGCCAGCAGCTTAAAAGGACTAGCAGTGACGAACACCGGGGAGCTGTTTTTT
.	TRBV6-1	TRBJ1-1	.	CASSESERVTF	TGTGCCAGCAGTGAATCGGAGAGAGTCACATTT
TRBD2	TRBV5-5	TRBJ2-7	.	CASSTRAGGGAYEQYF	TGTGCCAGCAGCACCCGAGCAGGTGGGGGGGCCTACGAGCAGTACTTC
.	TRBV30	TRBJ2-7	.	CAWSVEYEQYF	TGTGCCTGGAGTGTAGAATACGAGCAGTACTTC
.	TRBV29-1	TRBJ2-7	.	CSVRGGNIGGQGIYYEQYF	TGCAGCGTTCGGGGGGGGAACATCGGGGGACAGGGAATCTACTACGAGCAGTACTTC
TRBD1	TRBV18	TRBJ2-3	.	CASSLGQGSDTQYF	TGTGCCAGCTCACTAGGACAGGGGTCAGATACGCAGTATTTT
TRBD1	TRBV5-1	TRBJ1-1	once	CASSGRGQNTEAFF	TGCGCCAGCAGCGGCAGGGGGCAGAACACTGAAGCTTTCTTT
TRBD1	TRBV11-3	TRBJ2-5	.	CASSSGGETQYF	TGTGCCAGCAGCTCAGGGGGAGAGACCCAGTACTTC
.	TRBV4-3	TRBJ1-2	.	CASSARGQSGYTF	TGCGCCAGCAGCGCCCGGGGACAAAGTGGCTACACCTTC
TRBD1	TRBV19	TRBJ1-1	.	CASIPRTGGLNTEAFF	TGTGCCAGTATCCCGAGAACAGGGGGTCTGAACACTGAAGCTTTCTTT
.	TRBV7-9	TRBJ2-2	once	CASSLDPRGVTLRTGELFF	TGTGCCAGCAGCTTAGACCCCCGGGGAGTTACTTTGCGGACCGGGGAGCTGTTTTTT
TRBD2	TRBV11-2	TRBJ2-4	.	CASSPWTSGILAKNIQYF	TGTGCCAGCAGCCCATGGACTAGCGGCATCTTAGCCAAAAACATTCAGTACTTC
.	TRBV30	TRBJ2-5	.	CAWSTGLIGETQYF	TGTGCCTGGAGCACGGGACTCATAGGGGAGACCCAGTACTTC
.	TRBV18	TRBJ2-5	.	CASSSGTGFQETQYF	TGTGCCAGCTCATCTGGGACGGGGTTCCAAGAGACCCAGTACTTC
TRBD1	TRBV29-1	TRBJ2-3	once	CSVARTGADTQYF	TGCAGCGTTGCCCGGACAGGGGCAGATACGCAGTATTTT
.	TRBV7-7	TRBJ2-1	.	CASSLGTGSNEQFF	TGTGCTAGCAGCTTAGGTACAGGTAGCAATGAGCAGTTCTTC
.	TRBV4-2	TRBJ1-3	.	CASSTTGSGENTIYF	TGTGCCAGCAGCACAACAGGCTCGGGCGAAAACACCATATATTTT
TRBD1	TRBV5-1	TRBJ2-3	.	CASSATGGGSTDTQYF	TGCGCCAGCAGCGCGACAGGGGGCGGATCCACAGATACGCAGTATTTT
.	TRBV7-9	TRBJ2-5	.	CASSLEGGGLKETQYF	TGTGCCAGCAGCTTAGAGGGAGGAGGCCTCAAGGAGACCCAGTACTTC
.	TRBV19	TRBJ2-5	once	CASSVQGLGRETQYF	TGTGCCAGTAGTGTCCAGGGTTTGGGGCGAGAGACCCAGTACTTC
.	TRBV25-1	TRBJ2-3	.	CASSAEGPDTQYF	TGTGCCAGCAGTGCCGAGGGTCCAGATACGCAGTATTTT
TRBD1	TRBV7-9	TRBJ2-2	.	CASSRTGANTGELFF	TGTGCCAGCAGCCGAACAGGGGCGAACACCGGGGAGCTGTTTTTT
.	TRBV9	TRBJ2-1	.	CASSVDPGTYNEQFF	TGTGCCAGCAGCGTAGATCCTGGAACCTACAATGAGCAGTTCTTC
.	TRBV27	TRBJ1-5	.	CASSPGEYQPQHF	TGTGCCAGCAGCCCCGGGGAGTATCAGCCCCAGCATTTT